These T cell receptor beta chains were read from a single sample in a study of OX40 agonist ivuxolimab in advanced cancers. Sequencing was performed with immunoSEQ multiplex PCR; in TCRdb, only in-frame clones are kept and a portion is missing. This sample has some 70,000 clones, with 85% to 90% found just once. The material sequenced was CD4+ or CD8+ T cells sorted from blood, taken in a trial of the OX40 agonist ivuxolimab. These TCRs come from an adult with an advanced solid tumor such as melanoma, head and neck, liver or kidney cancer. CDR3s include the opening cysteine and the closing phenylalanine or tryptophan. Fields, in order: D gene, J gene, V gene, CDR3 DNA, CDR3 protein. A D gene is named only where the DNA matches it firmly.

>.|TRBJ2-5|TRBV7-9
TGTGCCAGCTTAGGCAGACGTCAGACCCAGTACTTC
CASLGRRQTQYF
>TRBD2|TRBJ2-1|TRBV9
TGTGCCAGCAGCGCTAGGGGACTAGCGGGGTACAATGAGCAGTTCTTC
CASSARGLAGYNEQFF
>.|TRBJ2-7|TRBV11-2
TGTGCCAGCAGCTTCTCGGGGCCCTTAATCGAGCAGTACTTC
CASSFSGPLIEQYF
>.|TRBJ2-6|TRBV5-4
TGTGCCAGCAGCCTACAGGGAGTTACTGGGGCCAACGTCCTGACTTTC
CASSLQGVTGANVLTF
>.|TRBJ2-6|TRBV27
TGTGCCAGCAGTTTATCGCCCGTCCTTAGGGGTGGGGCCAACGTCCTGACTTTC
CASSLSPVLRGGANVLTF
>.|TRBJ1-4|TRBV5-1
TGCGCCAGCAGTTTCTATTCCAGGGACGAAAAACTGTTTTTT
CASSFYSRDEKLFF
>TRBD2|TRBJ2-3|TRBV5-4
TGTGCCAGCAGCCGTGCTCAGCGGGGGAGGTCAGATACGCAGTATTTT
CASSRAQRGRSDTQYF
>.|TRBJ1-2|TRBV7-2
TGTGCCAGCAGCCCACCGGGCCGGAGGCCGGGGGGCTACACCTTC
CASSPPGRRPGGYTF
>.|TRBJ1-2|TRBV6-5
TGTGCCAGCAGTTCACCACCGGGACTTACTAACTATGGCTACACCTTC
CASSSPPGLTNYGYTF
>TRBD2|TRBJ2-2|TRBV4-1
TGCGCCAGCAGCCGAGGACTAGCGGGATCCACCGGGGAGCTGTTTTTT
CASSRGLAGSTGELFF
>.|TRBJ1-6|TRBV11-2
TGTGCCAGCAGCTTAGATCCACAGGGTCGTTCACCCCTCCACTTT
CASSLDPQGRSPLHF
>.|TRBJ2-2|TRBV11-3
TGTGCCAGCGCCATCCTAAGGGGGAGTAACACCGGGGAGCTGTTTTTT
CASAILRGSNTGELFF